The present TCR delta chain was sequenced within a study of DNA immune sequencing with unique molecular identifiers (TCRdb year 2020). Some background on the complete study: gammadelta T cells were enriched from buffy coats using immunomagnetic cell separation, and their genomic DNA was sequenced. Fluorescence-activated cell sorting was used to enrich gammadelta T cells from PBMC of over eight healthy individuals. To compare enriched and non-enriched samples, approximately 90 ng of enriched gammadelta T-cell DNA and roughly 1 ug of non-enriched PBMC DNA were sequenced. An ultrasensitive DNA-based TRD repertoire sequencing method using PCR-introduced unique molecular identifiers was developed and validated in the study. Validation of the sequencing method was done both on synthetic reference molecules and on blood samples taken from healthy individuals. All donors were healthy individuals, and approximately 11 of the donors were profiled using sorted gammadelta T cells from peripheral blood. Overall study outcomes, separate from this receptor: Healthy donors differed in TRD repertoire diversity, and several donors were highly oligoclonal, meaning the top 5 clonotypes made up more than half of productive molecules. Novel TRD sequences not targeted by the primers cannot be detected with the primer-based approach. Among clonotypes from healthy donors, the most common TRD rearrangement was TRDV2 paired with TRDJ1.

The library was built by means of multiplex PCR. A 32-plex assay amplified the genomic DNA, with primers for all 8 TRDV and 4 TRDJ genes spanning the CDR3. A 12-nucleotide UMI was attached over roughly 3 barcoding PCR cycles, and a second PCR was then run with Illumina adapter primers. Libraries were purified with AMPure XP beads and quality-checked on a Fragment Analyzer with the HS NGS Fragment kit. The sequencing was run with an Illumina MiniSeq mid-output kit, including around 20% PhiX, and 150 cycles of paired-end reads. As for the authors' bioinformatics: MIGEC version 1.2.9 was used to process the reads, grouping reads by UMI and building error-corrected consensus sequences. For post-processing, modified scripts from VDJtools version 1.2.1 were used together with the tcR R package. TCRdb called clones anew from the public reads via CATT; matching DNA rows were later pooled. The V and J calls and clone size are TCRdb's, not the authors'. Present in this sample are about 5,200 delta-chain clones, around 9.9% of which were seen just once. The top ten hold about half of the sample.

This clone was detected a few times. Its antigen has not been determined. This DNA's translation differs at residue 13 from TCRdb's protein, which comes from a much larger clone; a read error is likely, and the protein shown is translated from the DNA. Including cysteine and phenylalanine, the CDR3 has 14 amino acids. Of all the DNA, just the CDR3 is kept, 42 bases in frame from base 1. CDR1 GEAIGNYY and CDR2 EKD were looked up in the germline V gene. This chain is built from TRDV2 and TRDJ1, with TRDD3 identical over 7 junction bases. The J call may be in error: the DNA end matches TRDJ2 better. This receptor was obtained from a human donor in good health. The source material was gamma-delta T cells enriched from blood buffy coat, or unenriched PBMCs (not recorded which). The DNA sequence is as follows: TGTGCCTGTGACCGAATGGGGGACACCGATAAACTCTTCTTT. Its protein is CACDRMGDTDKLFF.